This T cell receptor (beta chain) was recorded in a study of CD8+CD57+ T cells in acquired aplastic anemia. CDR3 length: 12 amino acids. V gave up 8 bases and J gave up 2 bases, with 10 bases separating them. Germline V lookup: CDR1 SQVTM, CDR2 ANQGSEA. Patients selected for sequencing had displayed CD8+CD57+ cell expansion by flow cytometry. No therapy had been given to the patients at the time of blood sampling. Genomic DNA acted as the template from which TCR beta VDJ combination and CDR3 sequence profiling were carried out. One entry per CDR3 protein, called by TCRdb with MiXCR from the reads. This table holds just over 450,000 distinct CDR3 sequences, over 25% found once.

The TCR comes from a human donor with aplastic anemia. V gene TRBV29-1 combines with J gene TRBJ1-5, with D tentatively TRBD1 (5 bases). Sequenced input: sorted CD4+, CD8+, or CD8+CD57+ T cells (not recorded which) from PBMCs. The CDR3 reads CSLAGGNQPQHF. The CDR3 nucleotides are TGCAGCTTGGCGGGGGGCAATCAGCCCCAGCATTTT.